Presented here are 18 T cell receptor beta chains from one specimen sequenced in a study of PD-L1 blockade in urothelial cancer. Time point defined: pretreatment peripheral blood. The assay was immunoSEQ multiplex PCR, and TCRdb's table has in-frame clones only and misses some. The sample yields 50,000 to 75,000 clones, 70% to 90% seen once. This sample comprised PBMCs, obtained around atezolizumab (anti-PD-L1) treatment. The receptors here all came from a man in his sixties or seventies with urothelial cancer.

The table lists this clone with a few counts. The CDR3 nucleotides are TGTGCCAGCAGGGAAGGACAGGGAAGCTCCTACGAGCAGTACTTC. Translating it yields CASREGQGSSYEQYF. The rearrangement links TRBV11-3 to TRBJ2-7; TRBD1 matches 8 bases. Per germline, CDR1 SGHNT and CDR2 YENEEA. The CDR3 totals 15 residues. V dropped 6 bases and J dropped 0; count of bases not matched to a gene: 7. Full variable domain (missing parts from reference TRBV11-3 and TRBJ2-7): EAGVVQSPRYKIIEKKQPVAFWCNPISGHNTLYWYLQNLGQGPELLIRYENEEAVDDSQLPKDRFSAERLKGVDSTLKIQPAELGDSAVYLCASREGQGSSYEQYFGPGTRLTVT.

Only a few counts were recorded for this clone. The genes are TRBV10-3 and TRBJ2-7; D might be TRBD2 (5 bases). Germline CDR1 reads ENHRY; CDR2 reads SYGVKD. With 10 bases removed from V and 4 bases from J, the gap between germline ends came to 20 bases. The CDR3 length is 14 residues. DNA of the CDR3: TGTGCCACCTATGACAATCGGCGGGCGTACGAGCAGTACTTC. Protein: CATYDNRRAYEQYF.

This rearrangement joins TRBV7-2 to TRBJ2-7, with 9 bases fitting TRBD2. The germline V gene has CDR1 SGHTA and CDR2 FQGNSA. This CDR3 has 19 residues. Trimming cost V 4 bases and J 2 bases; bases outside gene matches: 18. The CDR3 loop reads CASSSPRVAGAKGAYEQYF. The CDR3 DNA sequence: TGTGCCAGCAGCTCCCCCAGGGTAGCGGGAGCTAAGGGGGCCTACGAGCAGTACTTC.

The chain combines TRBV29-1 with TRBJ2-1; 13 bases match TRBD2. This CDR3 comprises 17 residues. V dropped 0 bases and J dropped 5; count of bases not matched to a gene: 7. Germline V CDR1 and CDR2: SQVTM, ANQGSEA. CDR3 region: CSVEDPTSGRADNEQFF. The CDR3 DNA sequence: TGCAGCGTTGAAGATCCCACTAGCGGGAGGGCAGACAATGAGCAGTTCTTC.

V gene TRBV9 combines with J gene TRBJ2-7; no definite D call. The CDR3 length is 14 residues. Germline V lookup: CDR1 SGDLS, CDR2 YYNGEE. V lost 0 bases to trimming and J lost 0 bases, with 7 bases between them. This CDR3 is CASSVGLVSYEQYF. The CDR3 DNA reads TGTGCCAGCAGCGTAGGACTGGTCTCCTACGAGCAGTACTTC. Full variable domain (rest looked up from reference TRBV9 and TRBJ2-7): DSGVTQTPKHLITATGQRVTLRCSPRSGDLSVYWYQQSLDQGLQFLIQYYNGEERAKGNILERFSAQQFPDLHSELNLSSLELGDSALYFCASSVGLVSYEQYFGPGTRLTVT.

This chain connects TRBV4-1 to TRBJ2-4; possibly TRBD1 for D (6 bases). The CDR3 extends over 16 amino acids. The V end lost 2 bases, the J end lost 0 bases, and 11 bases lay between the germline ends. CDR1 and CDR2 (germline): MGHRA, YSYEKL. The CDR3, as DNA: TGCGCCAGCAGCCAAAGTCGCAGGGGAGCCAAAAACATTCAGTACTTC. Its protein is CASSQSRRGAKNIQYF.

There are a few counts of this clone. This rearrangement joins TRBV6-6 to TRBJ2-1; 10 positions match TRBD2. V trimming: 2 bases; J trimming: 5 bases; junction bases outside the gene matches: 3. Germline values: CDR1 MNHNY, CDR2 SVGAGI (reference sequence). The CDR3 sequence is 15 residues long. CDR3 sequence (DNA): TGTGCCAGCAGTTACCAGCGGGAGGGCCACAATGAGCAGTTCTTC. The encoded protein is CASSYQREGHNEQFF.

This chain joins TRBV4-1 and TRBJ2-1; 7 nucleotides line up with TRBD1. V dropped 2 bases and J dropped 4; count of bases not matched to a gene: 11. Germline V lookup: CDR1 MGHRA, CDR2 YSYEKL. The CDR3 contains 17 residues. The CDR3 nucleotides are TGCGCCAGCAGCCAATCACCGCCCGGGACAGAATACAATGAGCAGTTCTTC. Protein product: CASSQSPPGTEYNEQFF.

The count of this clone is one. In nucleotides, the CDR3 is TGCGCCAGCAGTGAGGCGAGCGGGAGTGGCCTCACCGGGGAGCTGTTTTTT. This encodes CASSEASGSGLTGELFF. The chain uses TRBV10-2 and TRBJ2-2, with 8 nucleotides matching TRBD2. V shed 2 bases and J 4 bases; nucleotides not matched to a gene: 9. The CDR3 length is 17 residues. The germline V gene has CDR1 WSHSY and CDR2 SAAADI.

The rearrangement links TRBV27 to TRBJ1-2; weak D call: TRBD1 (5 bases). Germline V gene sequence: CDR1 MNHEY, CDR2 SMNVEV (reference sequence). This CDR3 contains 14 residues. The ends were cut back, 6 bases at V and 7 bases at J, with 18 bases in the middle. The CDR3 nucleotides read TGTGCCAGCAGCCCAGGGTATTTCGATACTGGCTACACCTTC. Encoded protein: CASSPGYFDTGYTF.

V gene TRBV5-1 combines with J gene TRBJ2-1, with 7 bases aligning to TRBD2. This CDR3 has 16 amino acids. J lost 1 base, V lost 0 bases, and 4 bases had no gene match. In germline, CDR1 is SGHRS, CDR2 YFSETQ. CDR3 DNA sequence: TGCGCCAGCAGCTTGGTGGGTAGCGGGTCCTACAATGAGCAGTTCTTC. This sequence encodes CASSLVGSGSYNEQFF. The whole variable domain, remainder taken from reference TRBV5-1 and TRBJ2-1, is KAGVTQTPRYLIKTRGQQVTLSCSPISGHRSVSWYQQTPGQGLQFLFEYFSETQRNKGNFPGRFSGRQFSNSRSEMNVSTLELGDSALYLCASSLVGSGSYNEQFFGPGTRLTVL.

The V and J genes are TRBV28 and TRBJ1-2, with D possibly being TRBD1 (6 bases). The CDR3 loop spans 14 amino acids. The V gene's germline CDR1 is MDHEN and CDR2 SYDVKM. V was shortened by 5 bases and J by 4 bases, with 14 bases between the two germline ends. CDR3 residues: CASSPNQGLYGYTF. DNA for the CDR3: TGTGCCAGCAGTCCAAACCAGGGGCTCTATGGCTACACCTTC.

V and J are TRBV5-1 and TRBJ2-6; 9 bases are a match to TRBD2. This CDR3 comprises 17 residues. The V and J ends lost 4 bases and 1 base, in that order; junction bases with no gene match: 6. Looked up from germline, CDR1 is SGHRS and CDR2 is YFSETQ. The CDR3 is CASSLAGIQSGANVLTF. CDR3 in DNA: TGCGCCAGCAGCCTAGCGGGGATACAGTCTGGGGCCAACGTCCTGACTTTC.

The chain recombines TRBV27 with TRBJ2-7; D possibly corresponds to TRBD1 (6 bases). Germline CDR1 and CDR2: MNHEY and SMNVEV (reference sequence). The V end was cut by 5 bases, the J end by 1 base, with 12 bases between. There are 14 residues in the CDR3. The CDR3 nucleotides are TGTGCCAGCAGTCACCGGACAGAATCCTACGAGCAGTACTTC. Protein: CASSHRTESYEQYF.

The gene calls are TRBV5-6 and TRBJ1-4; possibly TRBD1 for D (5 bases). V gave up 4 bases and J gave up 3 bases, with 16 bases separating them. Germline V lookup: CDR1 SGHDT, CDR2 YYEEEE. The CDR3 spans 16 residues. The CDR3, as DNA: TGTGCCAGCAGCCGATTGACAGTGGCCCCTAATGAAAAACTGTTTTTT. Protein: CASSRLTVAPNEKLFF.

This chain joins TRBV2 and TRBJ2-1, with 15 bases fitting TRBD2. With V trimmed by 2 bases and J by 10 bases, 9 bases remained unmatched. This CDR3 has 17 residues. Looked up from germline, CDR1 is SNHLY and CDR2 is FYNNEI. In DNA form, the CDR3 reads TGTGCCAGCAGTGAACGGACTAGCGGGAGGGCCTTCCGCGAGCAGTTCTTC. It translates to CASSERTSGRAFREQFF.

V and J are TRBV10-3 and TRBJ2-1; the match to TRBD2 covers 7 bases. The V and J ends lost 11 bases and 5 bases, in that order; junction bases with no gene match: 21. Germline V gene lookup returns CDR1 ENHRY and CDR2 SYGVKD. The CDR3 has 17 amino acids. CDR3 sequence reads: CALRGGGSPTHDNEQFF. The CDR3 DNA follows: TGTGCCCTCCGTGGGGGGGGTAGCCCCACTCACGACAATGAGCAGTTCTTC.

This clone has a single count. This sequence joins TRBV5-6 and TRBJ1-3, with 8 bases aligning to TRBD1. Per germline, CDR1 SGHDT and CDR2 YYEEEE. This CDR3 contains 18 residues. V shed 3 bases and J 0 bases; nucleotides not matched to a gene: 11. This CDR3 is CASSSWLAGTGSGNTIYF. The CDR3 region has the DNA TGTGCCAGCAGCTCTTGGTTGGCTGGGACAGGCTCTGGAAACACCATATATTTT.